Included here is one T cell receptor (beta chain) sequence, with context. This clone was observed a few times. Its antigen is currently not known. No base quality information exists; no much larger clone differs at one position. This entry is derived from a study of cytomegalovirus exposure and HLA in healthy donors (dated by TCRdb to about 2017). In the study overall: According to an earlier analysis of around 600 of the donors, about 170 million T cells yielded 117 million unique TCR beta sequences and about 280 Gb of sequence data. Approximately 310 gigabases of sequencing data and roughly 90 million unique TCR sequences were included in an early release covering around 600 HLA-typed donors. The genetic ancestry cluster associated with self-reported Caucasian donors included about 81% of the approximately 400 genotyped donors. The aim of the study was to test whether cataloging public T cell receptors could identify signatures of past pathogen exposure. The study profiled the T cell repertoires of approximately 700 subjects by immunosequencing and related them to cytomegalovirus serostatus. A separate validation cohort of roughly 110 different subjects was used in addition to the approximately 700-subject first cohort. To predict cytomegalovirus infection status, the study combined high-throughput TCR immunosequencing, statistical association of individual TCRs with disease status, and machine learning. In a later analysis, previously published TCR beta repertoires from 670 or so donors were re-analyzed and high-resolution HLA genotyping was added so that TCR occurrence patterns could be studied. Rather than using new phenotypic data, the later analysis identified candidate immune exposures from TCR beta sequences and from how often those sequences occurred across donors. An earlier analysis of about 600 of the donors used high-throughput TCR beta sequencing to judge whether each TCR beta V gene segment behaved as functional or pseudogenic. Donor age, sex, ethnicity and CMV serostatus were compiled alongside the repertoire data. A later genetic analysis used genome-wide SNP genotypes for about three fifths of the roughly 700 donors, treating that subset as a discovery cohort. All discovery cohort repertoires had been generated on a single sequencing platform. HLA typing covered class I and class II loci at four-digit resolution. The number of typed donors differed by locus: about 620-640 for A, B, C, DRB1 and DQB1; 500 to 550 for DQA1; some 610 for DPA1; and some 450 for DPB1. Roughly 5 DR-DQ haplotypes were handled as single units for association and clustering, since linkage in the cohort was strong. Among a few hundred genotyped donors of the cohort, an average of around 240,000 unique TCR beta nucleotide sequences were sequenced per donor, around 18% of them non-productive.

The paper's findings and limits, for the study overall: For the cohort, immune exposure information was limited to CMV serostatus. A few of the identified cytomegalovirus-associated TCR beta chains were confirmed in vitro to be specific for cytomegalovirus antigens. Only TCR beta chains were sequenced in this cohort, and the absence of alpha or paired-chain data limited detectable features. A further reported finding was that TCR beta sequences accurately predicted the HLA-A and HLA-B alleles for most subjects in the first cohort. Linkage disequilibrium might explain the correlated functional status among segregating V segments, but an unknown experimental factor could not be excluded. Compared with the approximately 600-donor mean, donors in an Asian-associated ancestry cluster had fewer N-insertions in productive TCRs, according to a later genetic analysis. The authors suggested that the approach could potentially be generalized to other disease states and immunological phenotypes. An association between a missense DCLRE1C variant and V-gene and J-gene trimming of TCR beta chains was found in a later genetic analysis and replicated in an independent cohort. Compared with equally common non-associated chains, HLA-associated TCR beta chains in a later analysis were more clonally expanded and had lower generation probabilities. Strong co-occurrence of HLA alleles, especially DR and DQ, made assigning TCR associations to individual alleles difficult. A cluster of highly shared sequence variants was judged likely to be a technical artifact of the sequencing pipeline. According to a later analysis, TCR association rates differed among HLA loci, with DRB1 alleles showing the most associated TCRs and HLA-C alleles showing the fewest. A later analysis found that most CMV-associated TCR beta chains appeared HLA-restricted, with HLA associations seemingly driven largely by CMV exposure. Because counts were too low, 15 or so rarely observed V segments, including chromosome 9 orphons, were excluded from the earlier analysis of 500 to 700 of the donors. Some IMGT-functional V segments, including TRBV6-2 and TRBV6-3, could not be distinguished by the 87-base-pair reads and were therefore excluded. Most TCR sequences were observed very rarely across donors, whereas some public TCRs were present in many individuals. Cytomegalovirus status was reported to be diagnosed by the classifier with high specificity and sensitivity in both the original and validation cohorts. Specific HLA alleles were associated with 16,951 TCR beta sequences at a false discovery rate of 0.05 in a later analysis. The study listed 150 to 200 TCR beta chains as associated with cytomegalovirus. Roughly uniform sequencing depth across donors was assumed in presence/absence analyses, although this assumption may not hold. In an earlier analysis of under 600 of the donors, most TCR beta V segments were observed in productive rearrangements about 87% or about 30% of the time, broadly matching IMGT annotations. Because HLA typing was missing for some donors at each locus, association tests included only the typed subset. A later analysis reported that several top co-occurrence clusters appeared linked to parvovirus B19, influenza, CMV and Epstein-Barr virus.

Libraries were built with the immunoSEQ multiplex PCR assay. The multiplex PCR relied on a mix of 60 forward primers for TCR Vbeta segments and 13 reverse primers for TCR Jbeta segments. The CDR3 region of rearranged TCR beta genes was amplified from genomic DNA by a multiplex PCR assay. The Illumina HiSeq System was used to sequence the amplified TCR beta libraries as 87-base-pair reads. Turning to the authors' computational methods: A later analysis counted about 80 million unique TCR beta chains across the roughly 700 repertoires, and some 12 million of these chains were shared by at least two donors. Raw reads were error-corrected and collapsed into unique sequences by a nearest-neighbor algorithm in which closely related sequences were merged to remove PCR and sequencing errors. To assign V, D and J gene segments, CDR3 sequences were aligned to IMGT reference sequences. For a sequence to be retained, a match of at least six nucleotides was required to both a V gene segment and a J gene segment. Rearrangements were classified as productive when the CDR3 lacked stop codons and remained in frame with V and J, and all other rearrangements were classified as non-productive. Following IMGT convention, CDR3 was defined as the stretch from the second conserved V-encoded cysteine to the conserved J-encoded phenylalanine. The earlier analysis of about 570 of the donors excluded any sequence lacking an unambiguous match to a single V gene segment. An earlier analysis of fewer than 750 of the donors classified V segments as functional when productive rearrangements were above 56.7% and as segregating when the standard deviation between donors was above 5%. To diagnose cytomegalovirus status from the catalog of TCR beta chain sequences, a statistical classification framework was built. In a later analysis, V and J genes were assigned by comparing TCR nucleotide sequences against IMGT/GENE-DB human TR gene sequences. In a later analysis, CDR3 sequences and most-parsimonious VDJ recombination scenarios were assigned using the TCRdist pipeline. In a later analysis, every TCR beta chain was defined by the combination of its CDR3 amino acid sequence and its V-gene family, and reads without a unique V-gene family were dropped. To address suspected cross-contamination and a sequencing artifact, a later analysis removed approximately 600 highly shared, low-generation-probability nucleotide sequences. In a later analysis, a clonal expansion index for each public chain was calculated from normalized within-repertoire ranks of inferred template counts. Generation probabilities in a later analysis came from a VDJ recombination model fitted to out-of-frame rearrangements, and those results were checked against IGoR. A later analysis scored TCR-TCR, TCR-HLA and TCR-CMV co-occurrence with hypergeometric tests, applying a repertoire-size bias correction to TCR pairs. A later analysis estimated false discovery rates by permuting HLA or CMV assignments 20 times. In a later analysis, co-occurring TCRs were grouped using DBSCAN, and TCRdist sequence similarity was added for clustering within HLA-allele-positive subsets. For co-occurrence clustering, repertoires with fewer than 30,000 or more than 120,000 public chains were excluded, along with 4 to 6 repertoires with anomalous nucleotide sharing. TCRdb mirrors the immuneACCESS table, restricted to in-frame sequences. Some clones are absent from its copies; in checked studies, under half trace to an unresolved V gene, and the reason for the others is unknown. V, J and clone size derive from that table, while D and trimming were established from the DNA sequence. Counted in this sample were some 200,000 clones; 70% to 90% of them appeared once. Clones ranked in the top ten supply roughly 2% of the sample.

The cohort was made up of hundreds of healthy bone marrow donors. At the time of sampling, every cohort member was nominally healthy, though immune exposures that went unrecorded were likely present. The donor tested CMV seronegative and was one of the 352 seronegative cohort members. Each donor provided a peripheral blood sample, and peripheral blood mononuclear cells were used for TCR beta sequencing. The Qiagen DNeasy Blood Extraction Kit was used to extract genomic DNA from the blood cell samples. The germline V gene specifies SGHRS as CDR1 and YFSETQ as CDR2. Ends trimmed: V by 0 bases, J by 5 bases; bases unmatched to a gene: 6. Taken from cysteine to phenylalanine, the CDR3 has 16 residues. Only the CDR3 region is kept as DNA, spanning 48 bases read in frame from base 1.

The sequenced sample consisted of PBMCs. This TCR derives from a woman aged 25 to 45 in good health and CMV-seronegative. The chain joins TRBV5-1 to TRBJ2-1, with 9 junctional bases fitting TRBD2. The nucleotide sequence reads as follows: TGCGCCAGCAGCTTGGACACTAGCGGGCAGAACAATGAGCAGTTCTTC. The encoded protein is CASSLDTSGQNNEQFF.